This TCR beta chain was retrieved from a study of CD8+CD57+ T cells in acquired aplastic anemia listed by TCRdb under 2018. Regarding the research as a whole: Extracted DNA from sorted CD4+ and CD8+ cells averaged around 3.3 ug, ranging from roughly 0.19 to 27.4 ug. CD8+CD57+ expansion was defined as a frequency above the mean frequency observed in healthy subjects. What the research found in general, with its limitations: Roughly 31 CD8+ CDR3 sequences were shared between patients and controls but appeared highly expressed in patients and within their immunodominant clones. No significant difference in CD8+ Simpson's diversity was found between patients and healthy controls (P=0.060).

Patients chosen for sequencing had shown expansion of CD8+CD57+ cells by flow cytometry. Every patient had a diagnosis of severe acquired aplastic anemia based on International Study of Aplastic Anemia and Agranulocytosis and Camitta criteria. No patient had received any therapy when blood was sampled. TCR repertoires of sorted CD4+ and CD8+ blood T cells from severe aplastic anemia patients and healthy subjects were deep-sequenced in the study. In the USA, patient enrollment took place under clinicaltrials.gov protocols 00001620, 01623167, 00001397, 00071045, 00081523 and 00961064. Ficoll-Paque density gradient centrifugation was used to isolate peripheral blood mononuclear cells. Before DNA was extracted, CD4+ and CD8+ T cells were sorted using either FACS or magnetic beads. On this clonotype: Its binding antigen is unknown. Per-base qualities were not stored, and no clone one base away is much larger.

Genomic DNA served as template for TCR beta VDJ combination and CDR3 sequence profiling. An Illumina HiSeq 2000 was the platform used for TCR repertoire sequencing. The authors processed their data as follows. TRBV/TRBJ rearrangement plots, CDR3 size and DJ length profiles, and Simpson's diversity index were used to assess repertoires. The most abundant DNA sequence in the deep sequencing data was taken as the immunodominant clone. CDR3 amino acid sequences were screened for sharing across subjects and compared with published repertoires and the VDJdb database. TCRdb reran the public reads through fastp at Q25 and MiXCR, keeping productive beta chains. Each entry is one CDR3 protein sequence, shown with its most common DNA and genes. These V and J calls are TCRdb output, not the study's own analysis. The sample table contains some 92,000 distinct CDR3 sequences; only one count was recorded for roughly two thirds of them. The top ten clonotypes cover 65% of the sample.

Sample: sorted CD4+, CD8+, or CD8+CD57+ T cells (not recorded which) from PBMCs. This receptor was identified in a human donor with aplastic anemia.

The nucleotides read TGCAGTGCGAACCCACATGGCTACACCTTC. The resulting protein is CSANPHGYTF. This sequence uses TRBV20-1 and TRBJ1-2; the D gene assignment is ambiguous. V loses 6 bases of germline sequence and J loses 6 bases, and the interval between the two ends is 8 bases. The CDR3 holds 10 amino acids from the cysteine to the phenylalanine. CDR3 DNA only is kept here, 30 bases in frame from base 1. Reading the germline V gene (reference sequence) gives CDR1 DFQATT and CDR2 SNEGSKA.